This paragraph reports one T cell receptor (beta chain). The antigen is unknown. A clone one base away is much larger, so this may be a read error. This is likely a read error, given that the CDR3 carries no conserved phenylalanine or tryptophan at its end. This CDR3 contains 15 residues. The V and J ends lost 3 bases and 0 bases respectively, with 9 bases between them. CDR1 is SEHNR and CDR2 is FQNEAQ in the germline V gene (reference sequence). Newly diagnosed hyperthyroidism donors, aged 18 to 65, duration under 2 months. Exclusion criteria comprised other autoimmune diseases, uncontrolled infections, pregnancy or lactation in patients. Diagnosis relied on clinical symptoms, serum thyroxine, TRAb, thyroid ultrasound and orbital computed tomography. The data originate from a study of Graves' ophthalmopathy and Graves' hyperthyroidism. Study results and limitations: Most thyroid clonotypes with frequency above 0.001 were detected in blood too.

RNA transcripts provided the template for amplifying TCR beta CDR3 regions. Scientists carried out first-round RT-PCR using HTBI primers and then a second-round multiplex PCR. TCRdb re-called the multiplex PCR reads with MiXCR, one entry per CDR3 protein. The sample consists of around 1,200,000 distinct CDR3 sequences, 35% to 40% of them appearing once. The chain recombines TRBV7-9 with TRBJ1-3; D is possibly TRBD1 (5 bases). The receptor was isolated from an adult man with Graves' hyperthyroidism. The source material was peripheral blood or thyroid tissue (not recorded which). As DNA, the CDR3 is TGTGCCAGCAGCTTCGGTAGGGGCTCTGGAAACACCATATATTCT. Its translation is CASSFGRGSGNTIYS.